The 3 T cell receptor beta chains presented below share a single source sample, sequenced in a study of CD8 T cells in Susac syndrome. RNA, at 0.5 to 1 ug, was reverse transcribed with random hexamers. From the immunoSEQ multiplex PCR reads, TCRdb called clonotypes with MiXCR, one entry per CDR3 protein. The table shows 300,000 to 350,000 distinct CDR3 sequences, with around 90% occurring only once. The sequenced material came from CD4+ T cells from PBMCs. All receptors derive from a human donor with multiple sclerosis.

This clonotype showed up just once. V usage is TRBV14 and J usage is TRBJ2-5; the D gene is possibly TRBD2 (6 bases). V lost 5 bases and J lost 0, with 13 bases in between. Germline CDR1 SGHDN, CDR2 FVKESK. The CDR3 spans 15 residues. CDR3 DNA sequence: TGTGCCAGCAGCGCCCGGGACTGGTACCAAGAGACCCAGTACTTC. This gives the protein CASSARDWYQETQYF.

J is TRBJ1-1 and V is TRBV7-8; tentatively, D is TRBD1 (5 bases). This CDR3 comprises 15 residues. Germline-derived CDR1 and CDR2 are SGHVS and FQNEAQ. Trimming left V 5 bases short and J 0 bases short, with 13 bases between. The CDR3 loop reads CASSPQGGMNTEAFF. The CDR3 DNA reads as TGTGCCAGCAGCCCTCAGGGAGGGATGAACACTGAAGCTTTCTTT. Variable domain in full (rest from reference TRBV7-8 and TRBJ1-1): GAGVSQSPRYKVAKRGQDVALRCDPISGHVSLFWYQQALGQGPEFLTYFQNEAQLDKSGLPSDRFFAERPEGSVSTLKIQRTQQEDSAVYLCASSPQGGMNTEAFFGQGTRLTVV.

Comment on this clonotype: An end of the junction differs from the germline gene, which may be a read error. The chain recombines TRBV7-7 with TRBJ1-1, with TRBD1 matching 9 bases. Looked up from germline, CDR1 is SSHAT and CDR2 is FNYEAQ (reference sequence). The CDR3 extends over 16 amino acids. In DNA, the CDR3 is TGTGCTAGCAGCCTTCACAGGGGGCGGGGGAACACTGAAGCTTTCTTT. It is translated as CASSLHRGRGNTEAFF.